A selection of T cell receptor beta chains follows, all from one sample in a study of blood T cell repertoires in COVID-19. Repertoires were generated with immunoSEQ multiplex PCR, while TCRdb's copy carries only in-frame clones and drops some. The sample lists hundreds of thousands of clones, over 75% occurring once. The sample comprised PBMCs or T cells enriched from blood (not recorded which). The receptor source for this set is a woman aged 40 to 49 who had recovered from COVID-19. Both conserved end residues are part of each CDR3. D genes are given only for firm matches. Only some rows state a clone size, as once, few, many or a class for expanded clones.

J	D	size	V	CDR3	DNA
TRBJ2-5	TRBD1	.	TRBV9	CASSTSGGVGTQYF	TGTGCCAGCAGCACTTCAGGGGGAGTTGGGACCCAGTACTTC
TRBJ1-1	.	.	TRBV6-1	CASSEPTLAPEAFF	TGTGCCAGCAGTGAACCGACACTGGCACCTGAAGCTTTCTTT
TRBJ2-3	TRBD2	.	TRBV4-2	CASSQALASSKDTQYF	TGTGCCAGCAGCCAGGCACTAGCGAGTTCTAAAGATACGCAGTATTTT
TRBJ1-5	.	.	TRBV12-3/TRBV12-4	CASSLFRRQPQHF	TGTGCCAGCAGCCTTTTCAGGCGTCAGCCCCAGCATTTT
TRBJ1-2	TRBD1	.	TRBV6-6	CASSYLDRAGYTF	TGTGCCAGCAGTTACCTGGACAGGGCGGGCTACACCTTC
TRBJ2-3	TRBD2	once	TRBV6-5	CASRKPSGADTQYF	TGTGCCAGCAGGAAACCTAGCGGGGCAGATACGCAGTATTTT
TRBJ2-7	.	.	TRBV28	CASSSTRAGEQYF	TGTGCCAGCAGTTCAACCCGTGCGGGCGAGCAGTACTTC
TRBJ1-4	TRBD1	.	TRBV10-1	CASSLNRGEKLFF	TGCGCCAGCAGTTTGAACAGGGGCGAAAAACTGTTTTTT
TRBJ2-7	TRBD2	.	TRBV7-9	CASSSPIAGGYEQYF	TGTGCCAGCAGCTCTCCGATAGCGGGGGGCTACGAGCAGTACTTC
TRBJ1-1	TRBD1	.	TRBV19	CASSYFNRGDTEAFF	TGTGCCAGTAGTTACTTCAACAGGGGAGATACTGAAGCTTTCTTT
TRBJ2-3	.	.	TRBV4-3	CASSQVGYGQYF	TGCGCCAGCAGCCAAGTGGGCTATGGCCAGTATTTT
TRBJ1-1	.	.	TRBV27	CASRSAGYTEAFF	TGTGCCAGCAGATCGGCGGGGTACACTGAAGCTTTCTTT
TRBJ2-2	TRBD2	.	TRBV10-2	CASSELAGNTGELFF	TGCGCCAGCAGTGAGCTAGCGGGGAACACCGGGGAGCTGTTTTTT
TRBJ2-1	TRBD2	.	TRBV5-1	CASSRALAGRNEQFF	TGCGCCAGCAGCCGAGCCCTAGCGGGGAGGAATGAGCAGTTCTTC
TRBJ2-7	TRBD1	.	TRBV7-2	CASSPVQGIYEQYF	TGTGCCAGCAGCCCGGTACAGGGGATCTACGAGCAGTACTTC
TRBJ2-5	.	.	TRBV3-1/TRBV3-2	CASSLRDKRRETQYF	TGTGCCAGCAGCCTACGGGACAAGCGCCGGGAGACCCAGTACTTC
TRBJ2-3	TRBD1	.	TRBV23-1	CASSQDRGRADTQYF	TGCGCCAGCAGTCAGGACAGGGGGCGGGCAGATACGCAGTATTTT
TRBJ1-1	.	once	TRBV3-1/TRBV3-2	CASSQDWATEAFF	TGTGCCAGCAGCCAAGATTGGGCAACTGAAGCTTTCTTT
TRBJ1-1	.	.	TRBV5-1	CASSGGGGLNTEAFF	TGCGCCAGCAGCGGCGGAGGAGGGCTGAACACTGAAGCTTTCTTT
TRBJ1-6	TRBD1	.	TRBV28	CASSPGGSPLHF	TGTGCCAGCAGCCCAGGGGGTTCACCCCTCCACTTT
TRBJ2-7	.	.	TRBV4-1	CASSQVAGPPYEQYF	TGCGCCAGCAGCCAGGTGGCGGGGCCACCCTACGAGCAGTACTTC
TRBJ2-1	.	.	TRBV7-2	CASSLDGGSYNEQFF	TGTGCCAGCAGCTTGGACGGAGGCTCCTACAATGAGCAGTTCTTC
TRBJ2-5	.	.	TRBV15	CATSRDPGETQYF	TGTGCCACCAGCAGAGATCCAGGAGAGACCCAGTACTTC
TRBJ1-6	.	.	TRBV7-9	CASSPPGSPLHF	TGTGCCAGCAGCCCACCGGGGTCACCCCTCCACTTT
TRBJ1-1	TRBD1	few	TRBV2	CASSEGVGRGRIEAFF	TGTGCCAGCAGTGAAGGGGTTGGCAGGGGGCGTATTGAAGCTTTCTTT
TRBJ1-3	TRBD1	.	TRBV7-9	CASSETGSGNTIYF	TGTGCCAGCAGCGAGACAGGGTCAGGAAACACCATATATTTT
TRBJ2-2	TRBD2	once	TRBV24-1	CATSDRLAGPTGELFF	TGTGCCACCAGTGATAGGCTAGCGGGACCCACCGGGGAGCTGTTTTTT
TRBJ2-3	TRBD2	.	TRBV19	CASSMGLAGGSTDTQYF	TGTGCCAGTAGTATGGGACTAGCGGGGGGGTCCACAGATACGCAGTATTTT
TRBJ2-5	TRBD2	.	TRBV4-3	CASSRSLAGGPRETQYF	TGCGCCAGCAGCCGATCGCTAGCGGGAGGGCCTAGGGAGACCCAGTACTTC
TRBJ2-1	.	.	TRBV5-1	CASSFIMTDTMNDEQFF	TGCGCCAGCAGCTTTATTATGACAGATACAATGAACGACGAGCAGTTCTTC
TRBJ2-1	.	few	TRBV19	CASSIGASPNNEQFF	TGTGCCAGTAGTATAGGGGCTAGCCCAAACAATGAGCAGTTCTTC
TRBJ2-1	.	.	TRBV7-2	CASSLVVGRNEQFF	TGTGCCAGCAGCTTAGTGGTGGGCCGGAATGAGCAGTTCTTC
TRBJ1-3	.	.	TRBV19	CASSMTGSGNTIYF	TGTGCCAGTAGTATGACGGGCTCTGGAAACACCATATATTTT
TRBJ2-3	.	.	TRBV7-3	CASSLGGVGTDTQYF	TGTGCCAGCAGCCTTGGAGGGGTCGGCACAGATACGCAGTATTTT
TRBJ2-3	TRBD2	.	TRBV7-6	CASSSGLAGGGSDTQYF	TGTGCCAGCAGCTCGGGACTAGCGGGAGGTGGGTCAGATACGCAGTATTTT
TRBJ1-2	.	.	TRBV13	CASSSEQGSDYGYTF	TGTGCCAGCAGCTCAGAACAGGGATCGGACTATGGCTACACCTTC
TRBJ2-2	.	.	TRBV7-2	CASSWRGGDTGELFF	TGTGCCAGCAGCTGGCGGGGCGGGGACACCGGGGAGCTGTTTTTT
TRBJ2-3	.	.	TRBV6-4	CASTDSLTGSTYTDTQYF	TGTGCCAGCACAGACTCCTTGACGGGGAGTACTTATACAGATACGCAGTATTTT
TRBJ2-7	.	.	TRBV5-6	CASSPGGLPYEQYF	TGTGCCAGCAGCCCCGGCGGCCTTCCCTACGAGCAGTACTTC
TRBJ2-7	.	.	TRBV19	CASSTQSGNYEQYF	TGTGCCAGTAGTACCCAATCCGGGAACTACGAGCAGTACTTC
TRBJ2-1	.	once	TRBV29-1	CSVGPDGDHYNEQFF	TGCAGCGTTGGGCCAGACGGGGATCACTACAATGAGCAGTTCTTC
TRBJ1-2	.	.	TRBV7-8	CASSSEAPGYNYGYTF	TGTGCCAGCAGCTCCGAAGCCCCAGGGTATAACTATGGCTACACCTTC
TRBJ2-2	.	.	TRBV19	CASSGASALNFGELFF	TGTGCCAGTAGTGGGGCTAGCGCCCTAAACTTCGGGGAGCTGTTTTTT
TRBJ2-1	TRBD2	.	TRBV6-5	CASSLAVSSYNEQFF	TGTGCCAGCAGTCTAGCGGTTAGCTCCTACAATGAGCAGTTCTTC
TRBJ2-1	TRBD2	.	TRBV7-3	CASGAGGSYNEQFF	TGTGCCAGCGGGGCGGGGGGATCCTACAATGAGCAGTTCTTC
TRBJ2-7	.	.	TRBV5-4	CASSFTGIENEQYF	TGTGCCAGCAGCTTCACAGGGATTGAGAACGAGCAGTACTTC
TRBJ2-7	TRBD1	once	TRBV3-1/TRBV3-2	CASSLLDRTYEQYF	TGTGCCAGCAGCCTCTTGGACAGGACCTACGAGCAGTACTTC
TRBJ2-1	TRBD1	.	TRBV7-2	CASSPQVRDRGRNEQFF	TGTGCCAGCAGCCCCCAAGTGAGGGACAGGGGTCGCAATGAGCAGTTCTTC
TRBJ1-5	TRBD1	.	TRBV30	CAWSQAGGQPQHF	TGTGCCTGGAGTCAGGCAGGGGGTCAGCCCCAGCATTTT
TRBJ2-1	TRBD1	.	TRBV24-1	CATSDFGTGSFEQFF	TGTGCCACCAGTGATTTCGGGACAGGGAGTTTTGAGCAGTTCTTC
TRBJ1-5	.	.	TRBV3-1/TRBV3-2	CASSQDLNQPQHF	TGTGCCAGCAGCCAAGATCTAAATCAGCCCCAGCATTTT
TRBJ1-5	.	.	TRBV30	CAWSVNGRGSNQPQHF	TGTGCCTGGAGTGTAAACGGACGGGGTAGCAATCAGCCCCAGCATTTT
TRBJ1-2	.	.	TRBV5-1	CASSLTQGLDGYTF	TGCGCCAGCAGCTTGACACAGGGTCTCGATGGCTACACCTTC
TRBJ1-6	TRBD1	.	TRBV10-3	CAISDWTGANSPLHF	TGTGCCATCAGTGACTGGACAGGGGCTAATTCACCCCTCCACTTT
TRBJ1-1	.	.	TRBV7-9	CASRLAGDTEAFF	TGTGCCAGCAGGCTCGCGGGGGACACTGAAGCTTTCTTT
TRBJ2-7	.	.	TRBV30	CAWSGRVGYEQYF	TGTGCCTGGAGTGGCAGGGTTGGGTACGAGCAGTACTTC
TRBJ2-1	.	.	TRBV28	CASSTKGSYNEQFF	TGTGCCAGCAGTACTAAAGGCTCCTACAATGAGCAGTTCTTC
TRBJ2-7	.	.	TRBV7-2	CASSPLITPNEQYF	TGTGCCAGCAGCCCCCTTATCACCCCTAACGAGCAGTACTTC
TRBJ1-6	.	.	TRBV7-6	CASSLGRQALSPLHF	TGTGCCAGCAGCTTAGGTCGCCAGGCCCTTTCACCCCTCCACTTT